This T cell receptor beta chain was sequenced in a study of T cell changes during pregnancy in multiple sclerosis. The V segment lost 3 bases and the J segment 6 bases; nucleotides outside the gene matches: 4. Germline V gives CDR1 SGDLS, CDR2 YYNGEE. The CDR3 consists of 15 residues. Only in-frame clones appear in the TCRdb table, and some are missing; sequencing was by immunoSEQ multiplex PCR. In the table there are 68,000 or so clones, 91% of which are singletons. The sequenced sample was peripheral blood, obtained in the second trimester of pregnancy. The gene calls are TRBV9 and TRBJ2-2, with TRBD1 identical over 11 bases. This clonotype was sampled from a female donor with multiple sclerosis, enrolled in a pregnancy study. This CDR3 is CASSGPGQGAGELFF. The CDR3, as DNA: TGTGCCAGCAGCGGACCGGGACAGGGGGCCGGGGAGCTGTTTTTT.